The table lists the clone carrying this T cell receptor (beta chain) with a few counts. Its matching antigen is unknown. The sample comes from a study of T cell responses to AZD1222 COVID-19 vaccine. General study points: Possibly, clonal diversity was underestimated; donors were largely white British and included more females. Close to half of all spike-specific TCRs reportedly target regions of the variants that are unmutated.

Sequencing was performed with immunoSEQ multiplex PCR; in TCRdb, only in-frame clones are kept and a portion is missing. The sample has about 150,000 clones; 80% to 90% are singletons. This sequence originates from an adult who had recovered from COVID-19. The sequenced sample was peripheral blood, obtained after recovery from COVID-19.

The CDR3 sequence: CSVWTGGAGTEAFF. The CDR3 DNA follows: TGCAGCGTTTGGACAGGGGGCGCGGGTACTGAAGCTTTCTTT. The chain joins TRBV29-1 to TRBJ1-1; TRBD1 matches at 11 bases. Germline V gene lookup returns CDR1 SQVTM and CDR2 ANQGSEA. The J segment lost 5 bases and the V segment lost 5 bases, leaving 7 bases of the junction unmatched. The CDR3 loop spans 14 amino acids. Full variable domain (outside the CDR3, taken from reference TRBV29-1 and TRBJ1-1): SAVISQKPSRDICQRGTSLTIQCQVDSQVTMMFWYRQQPGQSLTLIATANQGSEATYESGFVIDKFPISRPNLTFSTLTVSNMSPEDSSIYLCSVWTGGAGTEAFFGQGTRLTVV.